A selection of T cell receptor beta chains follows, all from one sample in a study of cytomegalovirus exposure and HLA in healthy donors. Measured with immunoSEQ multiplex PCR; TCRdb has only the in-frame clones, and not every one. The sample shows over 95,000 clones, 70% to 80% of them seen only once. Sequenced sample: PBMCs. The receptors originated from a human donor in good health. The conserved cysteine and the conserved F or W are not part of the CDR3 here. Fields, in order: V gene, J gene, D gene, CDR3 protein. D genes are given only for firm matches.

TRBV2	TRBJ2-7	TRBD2	ASSEQAGGSYEQY
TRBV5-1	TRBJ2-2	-	ASSRSGPAGTGELF
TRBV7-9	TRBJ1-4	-	ASSFEAPNEKLF
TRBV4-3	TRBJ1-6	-	ASSPAGTTYNSPLH
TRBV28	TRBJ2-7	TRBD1	ASSLSVWETGARGQY
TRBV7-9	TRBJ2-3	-	ASSSPTSRTQY
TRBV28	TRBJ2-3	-	ASSPVQGAGREDTQY
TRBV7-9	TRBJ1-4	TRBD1	ASSLGQGLLF
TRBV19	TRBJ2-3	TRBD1	ASRPGQGADTQY
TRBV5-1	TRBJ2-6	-	ASNWGILSGANVLT
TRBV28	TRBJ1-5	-	ASNARGVIGNQPQH
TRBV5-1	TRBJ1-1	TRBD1	ASSPDRVNTEAF
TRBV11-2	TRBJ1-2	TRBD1	ASSLTSGTGGENGYT
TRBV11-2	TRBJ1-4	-	ASSPSGRGGSEKLF
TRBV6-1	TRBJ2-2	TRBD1	ASIRTGGMTGELF
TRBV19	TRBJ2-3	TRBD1	ATTGVNTDTQY
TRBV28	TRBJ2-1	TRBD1	ASSSDRDNEQF
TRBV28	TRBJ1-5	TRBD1	ASGGQGNQPQH
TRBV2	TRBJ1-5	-	ASIRENNQPQH
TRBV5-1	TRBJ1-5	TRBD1	ASSLDGQGNQPQH
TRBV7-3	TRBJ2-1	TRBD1	ASSLGTGGHNEQF
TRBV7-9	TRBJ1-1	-	ASSIGHLNTEAF
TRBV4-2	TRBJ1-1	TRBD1	ASSQATGGAGNTEAF
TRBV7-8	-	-	ASSSRAPNSEQY
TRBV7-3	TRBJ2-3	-	ASSSTEGTQY
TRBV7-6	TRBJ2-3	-	ASSSGGGTDTQY
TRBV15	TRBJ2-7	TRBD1	ATSSPGQGRGSEQY
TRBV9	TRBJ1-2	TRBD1	ASRASGTGGHGYT
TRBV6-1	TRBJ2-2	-	ASSEVGGPGELF
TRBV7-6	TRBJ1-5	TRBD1	ASSQTGTNQPQH
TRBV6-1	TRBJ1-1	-	ASSLLGGTEAF
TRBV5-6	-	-	ASSFGVTSMYEQY
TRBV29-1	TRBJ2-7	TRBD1	SARTGIGAYEQY